The subject of this entry is one T cell receptor beta chain. Its antigen is currently unknown. With 4 bases removed from V and 2 bases from J, the gap between germline ends came to 14 bases. Germline assignment: CDR1 SGDLS and CDR2 YYNGEE. The CDR3 has 15 amino acids. This record belongs to a study of siplizumab effects on memory and regulatory T cells. Regarding the study as a whole: Suppression by proliferating Tregs derived from siplizumab cultures was not verified.

Assaying covered approximately 10^5 TCR templates per sample. Produced via immunoSEQ multiplex PCR; TCRdb's table is partial and in-frame only. Of more than 60,000 clones listed, around 93% were seen once; the top ten hold 4.5% to 5%. The V gene is TRBV9, the J gene TRBJ2-3; TRBD2 is a possible D gene (5 bases). The sequencing input was CD8+ T cells sorted from blood. This receptor was taken from a human donor in good health. The CDR3 bases are TGTGCCAGCAGCACTGGACTGGGCAACACAGATACGCAGTATTTT. Its protein product is CASSTGLGNTDTQYF.